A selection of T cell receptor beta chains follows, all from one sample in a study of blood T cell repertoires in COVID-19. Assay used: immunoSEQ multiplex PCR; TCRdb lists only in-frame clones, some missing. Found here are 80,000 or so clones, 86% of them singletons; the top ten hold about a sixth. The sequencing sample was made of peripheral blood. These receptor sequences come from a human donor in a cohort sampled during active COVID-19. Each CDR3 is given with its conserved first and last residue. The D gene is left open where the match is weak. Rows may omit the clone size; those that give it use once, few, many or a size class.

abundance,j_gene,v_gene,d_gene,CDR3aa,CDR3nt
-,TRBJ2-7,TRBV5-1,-,CASSPGGTDAYEQYF,TGCGCCAGCAGCCCAGGGGGGACGGACGCCTACGAGCAGTACTTC
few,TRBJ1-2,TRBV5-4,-,CASSLVHQGGHGYTF,TGTGCCAGCAGCTTGGTCCATCAGGGAGGGCATGGCTACACCTTC
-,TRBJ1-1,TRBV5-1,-,CASSPGHGAEAFF,TGCGCCAGCAGCCCGGGACATGGGGCTGAAGCTTTCTTT
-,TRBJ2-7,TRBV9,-,CASSVTQGPYEQYF,TGTGCCAGCAGCGTTACGCAGGGGCCCTACGAGCAGTACTTC
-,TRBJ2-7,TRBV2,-,CASTQTARGEQYF,TGTGCCAGCACCCAGACCGCCAGGGGCGAGCAGTACTTC
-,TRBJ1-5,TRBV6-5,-,CASRSADYSNQPQHF,TGTGCCAGCAGATCGGCGGATTATAGCAATCAGCCCCAGCATTTT
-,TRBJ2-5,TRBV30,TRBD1,CAWSLTGGETQYF,TGTGCCTGGAGTTTAACAGGGGGGGAGACCCAGTACTTC
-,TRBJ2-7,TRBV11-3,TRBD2,CASSLGTSGIYEQYF,TGTGCCAGCAGCTTAGGGACTAGCGGGATCTACGAGCAGTACTTC
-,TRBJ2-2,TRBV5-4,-,CASSAQGVRGTGELFF,TGTGCCAGCAGCGCCCAAGGCGTAAGAGGGACCGGGGAGCTGTTTTTT
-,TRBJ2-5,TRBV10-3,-,CAISGGLLQETQYF,TGTGCCATCAGTGGGGGACTGCTCCAAGAGACCCAGTACTTC
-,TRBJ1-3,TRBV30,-,CAWSVQGNTIYF,TGTGCCTGGAGTGTCCAGGGAAACACCATATATTTT
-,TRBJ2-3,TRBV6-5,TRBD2,CASSSGGLDADTQYF,TGTGCCAGCAGCTCCGGGGGACTAGACGCAGATACGCAGTATTTT
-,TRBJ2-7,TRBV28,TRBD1,CASRRQGGSEQYF,TGTGCCAGCAGGAGACAGGGGGGCTCCGAGCAGTACTTC
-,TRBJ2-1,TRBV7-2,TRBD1,CASSQDRGSYNEQFF,TGTGCCAGCAGCCAAGACAGGGGGTCCTACAATGAGCAGTTCTTC
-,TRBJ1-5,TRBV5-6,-,CASSWGVGDYSNQPQHF,TGTGCCAGCAGCTGGGGGGTTGGAGATTATAGCAATCAGCCCCAGCATTTT
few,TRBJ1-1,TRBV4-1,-,CASSQDRWSEAFF,TGCGCCAGCAGCCAAGATCGATGGAGTGAAGCTTTCTTT
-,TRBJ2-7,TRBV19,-,CASKVSANSYEQYF,TGTGCCAGTAAGGTGTCAGCGAACTCCTACGAGCAGTACTTC
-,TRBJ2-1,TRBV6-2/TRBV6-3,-,CASSYSIGGTYNEQFF,TGTGCCAGCAGTTACTCGATAGGGGGTACATACAATGAGCAGTTCTTC
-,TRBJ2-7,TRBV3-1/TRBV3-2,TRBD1,CASSQDNRGINEQYF,TGTGCCAGCAGCCAAGATAACAGGGGGATCAACGAGCAGTACTTC
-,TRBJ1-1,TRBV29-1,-,CSVEARTNTEAFF,TGCAGCGTTGAGGCCAGAACAAACACTGAAGCTTTCTTT
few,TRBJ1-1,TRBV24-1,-,CATSGGRGMNTEAFF,TGTGCCACCAGCGGCGGGCGCGGAATGAACACTGAAGCTTTCTTT
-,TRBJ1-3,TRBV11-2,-,CASSPEGAGNTIYF,TGTGCCAGCAGCCCAGAGGGTGCTGGAAACACCATATATTTT
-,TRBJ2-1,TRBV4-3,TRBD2,CASSGTSGHEQFF,TGCGCCAGCAGCGGGACTAGCGGTCATGAGCAGTTCTTC